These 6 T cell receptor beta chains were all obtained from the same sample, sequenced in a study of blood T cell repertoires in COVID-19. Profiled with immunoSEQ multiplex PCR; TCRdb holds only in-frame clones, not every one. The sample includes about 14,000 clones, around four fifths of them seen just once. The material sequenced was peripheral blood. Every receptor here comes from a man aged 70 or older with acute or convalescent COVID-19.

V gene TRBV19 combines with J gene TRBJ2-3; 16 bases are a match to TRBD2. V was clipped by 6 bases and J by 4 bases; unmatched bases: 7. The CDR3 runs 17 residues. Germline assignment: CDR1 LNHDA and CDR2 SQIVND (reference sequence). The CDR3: CASSSGTSGGAADTQYF. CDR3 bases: TGTGCCAGTAGCAGTGGGACTAGCGGGGGGGCCGCAGATACGCAGTATTTT.

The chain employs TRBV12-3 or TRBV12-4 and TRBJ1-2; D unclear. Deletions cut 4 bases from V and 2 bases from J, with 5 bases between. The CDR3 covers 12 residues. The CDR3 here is CASSSRNYGYTF. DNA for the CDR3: TGTGCCAGCAGTTCGAGAAACTATGGCTACACCTTC.

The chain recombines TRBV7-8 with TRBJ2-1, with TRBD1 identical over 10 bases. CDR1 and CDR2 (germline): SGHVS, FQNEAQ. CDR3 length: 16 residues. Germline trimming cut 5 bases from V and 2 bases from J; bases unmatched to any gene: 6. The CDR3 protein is CASSPRGQGAYNEQFF. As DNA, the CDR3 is TGTGCCAGCAGCCCGCGAGGACAGGGGGCCTACAATGAGCAGTTCTTC.

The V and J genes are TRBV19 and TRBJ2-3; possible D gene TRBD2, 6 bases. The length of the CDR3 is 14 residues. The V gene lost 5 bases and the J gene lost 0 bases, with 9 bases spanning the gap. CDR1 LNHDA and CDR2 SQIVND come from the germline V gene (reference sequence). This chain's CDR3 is CASSLTRSTDTQYF. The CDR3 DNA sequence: TGTGCCAGTAGTTTGACTAGGAGCACAGATACGCAGTATTTT.

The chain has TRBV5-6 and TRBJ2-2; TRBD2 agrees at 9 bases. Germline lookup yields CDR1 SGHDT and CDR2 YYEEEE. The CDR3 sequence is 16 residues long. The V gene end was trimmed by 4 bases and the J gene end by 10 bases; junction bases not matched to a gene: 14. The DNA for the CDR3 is TGTGCCAGCAGCAGTAGCGGGAGAAGGACCGGGTTGGAGCTGTTTTTT. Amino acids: CASSSSGRRTGLELFF.

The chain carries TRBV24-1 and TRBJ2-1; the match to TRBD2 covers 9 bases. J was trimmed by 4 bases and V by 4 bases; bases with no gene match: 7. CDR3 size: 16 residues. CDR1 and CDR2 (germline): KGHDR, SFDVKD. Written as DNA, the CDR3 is TGTGCCACCAGTGAACCCGGGACTAGCAGTTACAATGAGCAGTTCTTC. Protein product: CATSEPGTSSYNEQFF.